This TCR beta chain was sequenced in a study of cytomegalovirus exposure and HLA in healthy donors. Deletions cut 1 base from V and 1 base from J, with 5 bases between. The CDR3 consists of 13 residues. Germline V CDR1 and CDR2: SGDLS, YYNGEE. Use of 60 Vbeta and 13 Jbeta primers characterized the PCR. Profiling relied on immunoSEQ multiplex PCR, and the TCRdb table lists in-frame clones only, not all of them. The sample totals 55,000 to 85,000 clones; its top ten clones hold roughly 2.4%. Study-level points and caveats: Altogether, some 170 TCR beta chains were recorded as cytomegalovirus-associated.

Comment on this clone: The target antigen is unknown.

The chain combines TRBV9 with TRBJ1-1; D is undetermined. This receptor was obtained from a female donor in good health and CMV-seropositive. Sequenced: PBMCs. The CDR3 loop reads CASSVQANTEAFF. The CDR3 DNA sequence: TGTGCCAGCAGCGTACAGGCGAACACTGAAGCTTTCTTT.